The T cell receptor (beta chain) under discussion was sequenced for a study of blood T cell repertoires in COVID-19. About the study: From T cells, B-cell-depleted T cells, or PBMCs came the material, which was cDNA or gDNA.

Methods used by the authors: Reference gene primer amplification yielded estimated nucleated cell counts. Only in-frame clones appear in the TCRdb table, and some are missing; sequencing was by immunoSEQ multiplex PCR. That table is the source of V, J and clone size, and D and trimming were worked out from the DNA. The sample shows 150,000 or so clones, 70% to 90% of them seen only once. The clonotype originates from a human donor in a cohort sampled during active COVID-19. What was sequenced was peripheral blood.

The CDR3 region has the DNA TGTGCCAGCAGTTATGGGGGTCAGGGGGCAACAGATACGCAGTATTTT. Amino acid sequence: CASSYGGQGATDTQYF. This chain connects TRBV6-2 or TRBV6-3 to TRBJ2-3; 8 bases agree with TRBD1. Trimming took 3 bases from V and 3 from J; bases not matched to a gene: 8. From germline, CDR1 is MNHEY and CDR2 SVGEGT. This CDR3 is 16 amino acids long.